The rows below give T cell receptor beta chains drawn from one sample of a study of T-cell memory formation after mild COVID-19. TCRdb re-analysed the 5' RACE reads in MiXCR, keeping a single row per CDR3 protein. The data hold some 490,000 distinct CDR3 sequences, with 18% observed a single time. Sequencing was carried out using PBMCs or a T cell subset sorted from them (not recorded which). These receptors all stem from an adult woman who had mild COVID-19 (a few samples of this study predate the infection). Cell type and time point are not known. Both conserved end residues are trimmed from each CDR3. Clone size is stated in some rows and not others, as once, few, many or a class when expanded.

V	J	size	CDR3
TRBV6-2/TRBV6-3	TRBJ2-3	few	ASSYSSDGDTQY
TRBV20-1	TRBJ2-5	few	SARFGQGRETQY
TRBV20-1	TRBJ2-1	-	SAKERADYNEQF
TRBV20-1	TRBJ2-1	-	SARDSPGNSYNEQF
TRBV30	TRBJ2-7	-	AWSVGLLEQY
TRBV27	TRBJ1-4	-	ASSFGSGYDEKLF
TRBV20-1	TRBJ2-5	-	SASRHSPFQETQY
TRBV12-3/TRBV12-4	TRBJ2-3	-	AVLRGTPRDTQY
TRBV5-1	TRBJ2-1	-	ASSPFGKNNEQF
TRBV24-1	TRBJ2-3	many	ATSDFTDTQY
TRBV27	TRBJ2-1	many	ASSFYDPPGQAEQF
TRBV20-1	TRBJ2-7	many	SARDPARQGSYEQY
TRBV20-1	TRBJ1-3	-	SAGSILSGNTIY
TRBV4-3	TRBJ2-7	-	ASSQPGREQY
TRBV15	TRBJ2-3	-	ATSRRFGKYTPTDTQY
TRBV12-3/TRBV12-4	TRBJ1-5	-	ASTNRDTDRAQH
TRBV5-6	TRBJ2-4	many	ASSYRTVLAKNIQY